The 25 T cell receptor beta chains presented below share a single source sample, sequenced in a study of blood T cell repertoires in COVID-19. The assay was immunoSEQ multiplex PCR, and TCRdb's table has in-frame clones only and misses some. The sample includes about 200,000 clones, approximately 82% of them seen just once. The sequenced sample consisted of peripheral blood. The receptors were sampled from a human donor with acute or convalescent COVID-19. The donor label of this sample is uncertain.

The J gene is TRBJ2-1, the V gene TRBV4-2; TRBD2 agrees at 15 bases. Germline V gives CDR1 LGHNA, CDR2 YNFKEQ. The CDR3 is made up of 17 amino acids. Losses at the gene ends were 4 bases for V and 7 bases for J; bases not matched to a gene: 8. CDR3 region: CASSPGLAGGGTNEQFF. CDR3 in DNA: TGTGCCAGCAGCCCCGGACTAGCGGGAGGGGGGACGAATGAGCAGTTCTTC.

The gene calls are TRBV19 and TRBJ1-2; D possibly corresponds to TRBD1 (6 bases). CDR1 is LNHDA and CDR2 is SQIVND in the germline V gene (reference sequence). Trimming cost V 7 bases and J 4 bases, with 10 bases left between them. This CDR3 has 12 amino acids. CDR3 residues: CASTGERYGYTF. The CDR3 nucleotides read TGTGCCAGTACAGGGGAACGCTATGGCTACACCTTC.

CDR3 region: CASSLVGLTNTGELFF. DNA for the CDR3: TGTGCCAGCAGTTTGGTCGGACTAACAAACACCGGGGAGCTGTTTTTT. The chain combines TRBV6-2 or TRBV6-3 with TRBJ2-2; D possibly corresponds to TRBD2 (6 bases). V lost 4 bases to trimming and J lost 2 bases, with 14 bases between them. The germline gives CDR1 MNHEY, CDR2 SVGEGT. The CDR3 spans 16 residues.

This clone showed up just a few times. The chain recombines TRBV12-3 or TRBV12-4 with TRBJ1-1; TRBD1 might be the D (6 bases). Trimming removed 6 bases from V and 4 bases from J, with 12 bases in between. The CDR3 sequence is 13 residues long. CDR3 DNA: TGTGCCAGCAGGCTACAGGGTCCCACTGAAGCTTTCTTT. This sequence encodes CASRLQGPTEAFF.

The chain carries TRBV19 and TRBJ2-2; D perhaps matches TRBD1 (6 bases). The V gene lost 1 base and the J gene lost 1 base, with 7 bases spanning the gap. The CDR3 sequence is 15 residues long. CDR1 LNHDA and CDR2 SQIVND come from the germline V gene (reference sequence). CDR3 DNA sequence: TGTGCCAGTAGTATAGTAGGGGGGAACACCGGGGAGCTGTTTTTT. Translated, it gives CASSIVGGNTGELFF. The entire variable domain, with the rest obtained from reference TRBV19 and TRBJ2-2, is as follows: DGGITQSPKYLFRKEGQNVTLSCEQNLNHDAMYWYRQDPGQGLRLIYYSQIVNDFQKGDIAEGYSVSREKKESFPLTVTSAQKNPTAFYLCASSIVGGNTGELFFGEGSRLTVL.

Notes on this clone: An end of the junction differs from the germline gene, which may be a read error. The rearrangement joins TRBV18 to TRBJ1-5; D remains ambiguous. Germline V CDR1 and CDR2: KGHSH, LQKENI. The CDR3 contains 15 residues. CDR3 nucleotides: TGTGCCAGCTCTCCACCGGCGGGAAACAATCAGCCCCAGCATTTT. Translated: CASSPPAGNNQPQHF.

This clone was counted a few times. This rearrangement joins TRBV11-2 to TRBJ1-2; no firm D call. Germline CDR1 and CDR2: SGHAT and FQNNGV. Trimming took 0 bases from V and 7 from J, leaving 12 bases between them. This CDR3 region has 14 residues. The CDR3 coding sequence is TGTGCCAGCAGCTTAGAGGAGGGATTGGGTGGCTACACCTTC. This encodes CASSLEEGLGGYTF.

This clone was observed a few times. The chain recombines TRBV28 with TRBJ1-1, with D perhaps TRBD1 (6 bases). CDR3 length: 15 residues. Trimming pared 1 base from V and 5 bases from J, leaving 14 bases between. Germline-derived CDR1 and CDR2 are MDHEN and SYDVKM. CDR3 in DNA: TGTGCCAGCAGTTTATATTCCCCGGGACAAACTGAAGCTTTCTTT. It yields the protein CASSLYSPGQTEAFF. The full variable domain, rest sourced from reference TRBV28 and TRBJ1-1, is DVKVTQSSRYLVKRTGEKVFLECVQDMDHENMFWYRQDPGLGLRLIYFSYDVKMKEKGDIPEGYSVSREKKERFSLILESASTNQTSMYLCASSLYSPGQTEAFFGQGTRLTVV.

The V gene is TRBV14, the J gene TRBJ2-1, with D tentatively TRBD2 (5 bases). Per germline, CDR1 SGHDN and CDR2 FVKESK. V was shortened by 4 bases and J by 9 bases, with 13 bases between the two germline ends. CDR3 size: 13 residues. In nucleotides, the CDR3 is TGTGCCAGCAGCCCTGATGCGGCGGGTGAGCAGTTCTTC. Translated, it gives CASSPDAAGEQFF.

The gene calls are TRBV30 and TRBJ2-3; weak D call: TRBD1 (6 bases). V lost 7 bases, J lost 8 bases, and 19 bases lay in between. The length of the CDR3 is 13 residues. Per the germline V gene, CDR1 is GTSNPN and CDR2 is SVGIG (reference sequence). The CDR3 loop is CASTGPLPSTQYF. In nucleotides, the CDR3 is TGTGCCTCCACAGGGCCCCTCCCAAGTACGCAGTATTTT.

The CDR3 sequence is CASSLDNFSGYTF. The CDR3 DNA is TGTGCCAGCAGCTTGGATAACTTCTCTGGCTACACCTTC. The V call is TRBV5-4, the J call TRBJ1-2; the D is unclear. Trimming left V 0 bases short and J 7 bases short, with 10 bases between. CDR1 and CDR2 from the germline V gene are SGHNT and YYREEE (reference sequence). The CDR3 has 13 amino acids.

A few counts support this clone. This chain connects TRBV10-3 to TRBJ2-7, with TRBD1 identical over 9 bases. V dropped 4 bases and J dropped 7; count of bases not matched to a gene: 20. Per germline, CDR1 ENHRY and CDR2 SYGVKD. This CDR3 comprises 18 residues. CDR3: CAISVGTGIGRGETEQYF. In nucleotides, the CDR3 is TGTGCCATCAGTGTCGGGACAGGGATAGGGAGAGGCGAGACGGAGCAGTACTTC.

V is TRBV5-1 and J is TRBJ1-2; weak D call: TRBD1 (5 bases). The length of the CDR3 is 13 residues. Trimming shortened V by 7 bases and J by 3 bases, and 13 bases separated the two germline ends. CDR1 and CDR2 (germline): SGHRS, YFSETQ. This CDR3 is CASSGEGHYGYTF. The CDR3 region has the DNA TGCGCCAGCTCCGGGGAGGGACACTATGGCTACACCTTC. Filled out from reference TRBV5-1 and TRBJ1-2, the complete variable domain reads KAGVTQTPRYLIKTRGQQVTLSCSPISGHRSVSWYQQTPGQGLQFLFEYFSETQRNKGNFPGRFSGRQFSNSRSEMNVSTLELGDSALYLCASSGEGHYGYTFGSGTRLTVV.

The chain has TRBV2 and TRBJ1-2; D is perhaps TRBD1 (6 bases). The CDR3 has 18 amino acids. With 3 bases removed from V and 0 bases from J, the gap between germline ends came to 20 bases. Germline lookup yields CDR1 SNHLY and CDR2 FYNNEI. The chain's CDR3 is CASSDALGRTATNYGYTF. The CDR3, as DNA: TGTGCCAGCAGTGACGCTCTAGGAAGGACAGCTACTAACTATGGCTACACCTTC.

This clone has just one count. This chain connects TRBV27 to TRBJ1-1; no firm D call. This CDR3 is built from 13 residues. Looked up from germline, CDR1 is MNHEY and CDR2 is SMNVEV (reference sequence). Trimming removed 3 bases at V and 4 bases at J, with 9 bases between. This CDR3 reads CASSLGGFTEAFF. The CDR3 DNA follows: TGTGCCAGCAGTTTGGGAGGGTTCACTGAAGCTTTCTTT.

In this sample, this clone turned up once. The chain combines TRBV6-1 with TRBJ2-3; 11 bases fit TRBD2. CDR1 MNHNS and CDR2 SASEGT come from the germline V gene. V dropped 3 bases and J dropped 9; count of bases not matched to a gene: 8. CDR3 size: 15 residues. CDR3 in amino acids: CASSERLAGGRTQYF. The CDR3 DNA sequence: TGTGCCAGCAGTGAGAGGCTAGCGGGAGGCCGAACGCAGTATTTT.

The rearrangement uses TRBV3-1 (or the pseudogene TRBV3-2) and TRBJ2-7, with D possibly TRBD2 on 5 matching bases. Germline V gene sequence: CDR1 LGHDT, CDR2 YNNKEL (reference sequence). The V gene lost 4 bases and the J gene lost 7 bases, with 11 bases spanning the gap. This CDR3 is 12 amino acids long. The CDR3, as DNA: TGTGCCAGCAGCCGCGCTTCGGGAGAGCAGTACTTC. This translates into CASSRASGEQYF.

The genes are TRBV5-1 and TRBJ1-3; D uncertain. This CDR3 spans 16 amino acids. V was trimmed by 4 bases and J by 0 bases, leaving 14 bases between them. Germline CDR1 SGHRS, CDR2 YFSETQ. The CDR3: CASSPTSTISGNTIYF. In DNA, the CDR3 is TGCGCCAGCAGCCCGACATCGACCATCTCTGGAAACACCATATATTTT.

V usage is TRBV24-1 and J usage is TRBJ1-1; a weak D match, TRBD1 (5 bases). V lost 3 bases, J lost 4 bases, and 14 bases lay in between. The CDR3 runs to 15 residues. CDR1 and CDR2 from the germline V gene are KGHDR and SFDVKD. Here the CDR3 DNA reads TGTGCCACCAGTGATCGCCGGGACTTGGGCACTGAAGCTTTCTTT. The encoded protein is CATSDRRDLGTEAFF.

The chain joins TRBV28 to TRBJ1-1; D is ambiguous. V shed 4 bases and J shed 11 bases, with 11 bases lying between them. The germline V gene has CDR1 MDHEN and CDR2 SYDVKM. The CDR3 runs to 11 residues. Written as DNA, the CDR3 is TGTGCCAGCAGTTATAGGAGAATGGCTTTCTTT. It yields the protein CASSYRRMAFF.

The chain links TRBV4-3 to TRBJ1-3; D remains ambiguous. Germline-derived CDR1 and CDR2 are LGHNA and YSLEER. V lost 0 bases and J lost 4, with 10 bases in between. The CDR3 runs 15 residues. CDR3 DNA sequence: TGCGCCAGCAGCCAAGATATAAACAGCGGAAACACCATATATTTT. Protein: CASSQDINSGNTIYF.

The chain is built from TRBV30 and TRBJ1-5; the D gene is possibly TRBD1 (6 bases). Germline CDR1 GTSNPN, CDR2 SVGIG (reference sequence). V was shortened by 2 bases and J by 4 bases, with 15 bases between the two germline ends. The CDR3 covers 15 residues. CDR3 nucleotide sequence: TGTGCCTGGAGTAAGGGGAGACAGGTTAATCAGCCCCAGCATTTT. Encoded protein: CAWSKGRQVNQPQHF.

The CDR3 here is CASSLSLGANEQFF. The CDR3 coding sequence is TGTGCCAGCAGCTTAAGTCTAGGGGCCAATGAGCAGTTCTTC. The chain employs TRBV7-2 and TRBJ2-1; possible D gene TRBD1, 5 bases. The CDR3 runs 14 residues. Per germline, CDR1 SGHTA and CDR2 FQGNSA. The V end was cut by 2 bases, the J end by 6 bases, with 11 bases between.

This clone showed up just a few times. The chain uses TRBV27 and TRBJ1-5, with D possibly matching TRBD1 (5 bases). Trimming stripped 1 base from V and 6 bases from J, with 10 bases between. The CDR3 has 14 residues. Germline assignment: CDR1 MNHEY and CDR2 SMNVEV (reference sequence). CDR3 sequence: CASSLLGEGQPQHF. Written as DNA, the CDR3 is TGTGCCAGCAGTTTATTAGGGGAAGGTCAGCCCCAGCATTTT.

This chain uses TRBV29-1 with TRBJ2-1; TRBD2 matches 9 bases. J was trimmed by 6 bases and V by 6 bases; bases with no gene match: 12. CDR3 length: 15 residues. Germline V gives CDR1 SQVTM, CDR2 ANQGSEA. The chain's CDR3 is CSVLRSGRSPNEQFF. CDR3 nucleotide sequence: TGCAGCGTCCTTCGTAGCGGGAGATCACCCAATGAGCAGTTCTTC.